The rows below give T cell receptor beta chains drawn from one sample of a study of shared clonotypes between healthy human individuals. Clones were read by immunoSEQ multiplex PCR, and TCRdb kept only the in-frame ones, dropping some. The sample comprises over 1.4 million clones, roughly 96% of which are singletons, and over 1% rests with the top ten. The sequencing sample was made of naive CD4+ T cells sorted from blood. The receptor source for this set is a man aged 30 to 39 in good health. Each CDR3 is given with its conserved first and last residue. D genes are given only for firm matches. Clone sizes are given selectively: once, few, many, or a class where the clone is expanded.

.	.	TRBV5-5	TRBJ2-7	TGTGCCAGCAGCTTCGGGACCTACGAGCAGTACTTC	CASSFGTYEQYF
.	.	TRBV18	TRBJ2-7	TGTGCCAGCTCATCCACCTCCACGGACGGGGAGCAGTACTTC	CASSSTSTDGEQYF
.	.	TRBV10-1	TRBJ2-1	TGCGCCAGCAGTGTTTCGGGGATCCCCCCCTACAATGAGCAGTTCTTC	CASSVSGIPPYNEQFF
.	.	TRBV7-8	TRBJ2-1	TGTGCCAGCAGCTTCTGGACCGGAGCGTACGAGCAGTTCTTC	CASSFWTGAYEQFF
.	.	TRBV5-1	TRBJ2-3	TGCGCCAGCAGCTCGGGACTGGAGGGCGCAGATACGCAGTATTTT	CASSSGLEGADTQYF
.	.	TRBV28	TRBJ1-1	TGTGCCAGCAGCAATTACGAGGACATGGGCGGTGAAGCTTTCTTT	CASSNYEDMGGEAFF
.	few	TRBV5-1	TRBJ2-5	TGCGCCAGCAGCCTAAAAGAGACCCAGTACTTC	CASSLKETQYF
.	.	TRBV29-1	TRBJ1-1	TGCAGCGTTGATCCGATGGCGGGACACACGAACACTGAAGCTTTCTTT	CSVDPMAGHTNTEAFF
TRBD1	once	TRBV18	TRBJ1-5	TGTGCCAGCTCACCAGAGACAGGGACAGGGCAGCCCCAGCATTTT	CASSPETGTGQPQHF
.	.	TRBV29-1	TRBJ2-5	TGCAGCGTTGTACATTGGACATTCCAAGAGACCCAGTACTTC	CSVVHWTFQETQYF
.	once	TRBV2	TRBJ2-5	TGTGCCAGCAGTGGAATTCAGGCGATGTACCAAGAGACCCAGTACTTC	CASSGIQAMYQETQYF
.	.	TRBV28	TRBJ1-5	TGTGCCAGCAGTTTCGAAAAACGACAGTTTCATCAGCCCCAGCATTTT	CASSFEKRQFHQPQHF
TRBD2	.	TRBV19	TRBJ2-2	TGTGCCAGTAGTATTCGCCTTAGCCGGGAGGGCGCCGGGGAGCTGTTTTTT	CASSIRLSREGAGELFF
.	.	TRBV15	TRBJ2-7	TGTGCCACCAGCAGAGATTTAGTGATGGATGAGCAGTACTTC	CATSRDLVMDEQYF
TRBD1	.	TRBV19	TRBJ1-2	TGTGCCAGTAGCCTCCTACAGGGGTCGGCGAGTGGCTACACCTTC	CASSLLQGSASGYTF
.	.	TRBV6-5	TRBJ2-5	TGTGCCAGCAGTGTCGGGGCACGAGAGACCCAGTACTTC	CASSVGARETQYF
.	.	TRBV7-2	TRBJ2-7	TGTGCCAGCAGCTTTGGGGGACCACAGTACGAGCAGTACTTC	CASSFGGPQYEQYF
.	.	TRBV10-2	TRBJ1-5	TGCGCCAGCAGGGAGAGGGATCAGCCCCAGCATTTT	CASRERDQPQHF
.	.	TRBV10-1	TRBJ1-4	TGCGCCAGCAGTCCGGACCGAGGGAAACTGTTTTTT	CASSPDRGKLFF
.	.	TRBV6-1	TRBJ2-5	TGTGCCAGCAGTGAAGTCTCCTGGGAGACCCAGTACTTC	CASSEVSWETQYF
TRBD2	.	TRBV14	TRBJ2-7	TGTGCCAGCAGCTTATTAGCGGGAGGACTGAAAAACTACGAGCAGTACTTC	CASSLLAGGLKNYEQYF
TRBD1	.	TRBV2	TRBJ2-3	TGTGCCAGCAGTCTTACAGGGGACCGCACAGATACGCAGTATTTT	CASSLTGDRTDTQYF
.	.	TRBV14	TRBJ2-3	TGTGCCAGCAGCCAAGGAGATACGCAGTATTTT	CASSQGDTQYF
.	.	TRBV27	TRBJ1-5	TGTGCCAGCAGTTCCCGTTGGGGACAGCCCCAGCATTTT	CASSSRWGQPQHF
.	.	TRBV7-9	TRBJ2-7	TGTGCCAGCAGCTTAGGGGCTAGCACTAGCTACGAGCAGTACTTC	CASSLGASTSYEQYF
TRBD2	.	TRBV6-1	TRBJ2-7	TGTGCCAGCAAAATAGCGGGGTACCCCTACGAGCAGTACTTC	CASKIAGYPYEQYF
TRBD1	.	TRBV27	TRBJ2-7	TGTGCCAGCAGTTTCTCAGGGACAGGGTGGGACGAGCAGTACTTC	CASSFSGTGWDEQYF
TRBD1	.	TRBV7-2	TRBJ2-7	TGTGCCAGCAGCCGACAGGGCGGTGTTGGGTACTTC	CASSRQGGVGYF
.	.	TRBV7-3	TRBJ2-2	TGTGCCAGCAGCTTAAAAGGCCGCAGGGCGGCGGATCACACCGGGGAGCTGTTTTTT	CASSLKGRRAADHTGELFF
.	.	TRBV7-2	TRBJ2-5	TGTGCCAGCAGCACCCGAGAGACCCAGTACTTC	CASSTRETQYF
.	.	TRBV4-3	TRBJ1-1	TGCGCCAGCAGCCAAGATCACCAGGTCACTGAAGCTTTCTTT	CASSQDHQVTEAFF
.	.	TRBV29-1	TRBJ1-4	TGCAGCGTTTGGGTGGGTGGAAAACTGTTTTTT	CSVWVGGKLFF
.	.	TRBV29-1	TRBJ2-1	TGCAGCGCGCGATCCTCCGGGACTGGCTCCGGGGGGCAGTTCTTC	CSARSSGTGSGGQFF
.	.	TRBV27	TRBJ2-1	TGTGCCAGCAGTCCCCCCGGGACCCTTCGGGCCGATGAGCAGTTCTTC	CASSPPGTLRADEQFF
TRBD1	.	TRBV5-1	TRBJ1-2	TGCGCCAGCAGCCAGGACAGGGGCGGCTATGGCTACACCTTC	CASSQDRGGYGYTF
.	.	TRBV29-1	TRBJ1-2	TGCAGCGCCGACCATTATGGCTACACCTTC	CSADHYGYTF
TRBD1	.	TRBV2	TRBJ1-2	TGTGCCAGCAGTACAGGGGGTTGGTATGGCTACACCTTC	CASSTGGWYGYTF
TRBD2	.	TRBV2	TRBJ2-3	TGTGCCAGCAGTGGGGAGGGTATGAGCACAGATACGCAGTATTTT	CASSGEGMSTDTQYF
.	.	TRBV4-3	TRBJ2-3	TGCGCCAGCAGCCAAGATTGGATAGATACGCAGTATTTT	CASSQDWIDTQYF
TRBD2	.	TRBV6-5	TRBJ2-7	TGTGCCAGCAGTCTCCTAGCGGGTTCTTCCTACGAGCAGTACTTC	CASSLLAGSSYEQYF
.	.	TRBV7-3	TRBJ2-3	TGTGCCAGCAGCTTAACGTGGGGGACAGATACGCAGTATTTT	CASSLTWGTDTQYF
TRBD2	.	TRBV5-4	TRBJ2-3	TGTGCCAGCAGCCCTAGCGGGAGGCTGCCCCTCACAGATACGCAGTATTTT	CASSPSGRLPLTDTQYF
TRBD2	.	TRBV29-1	TRBJ2-1	TGCAGCGTTGGAGGCCCCCGGAGCGGGAGGGCCGGTGATGAGCAGTTCTTC	CSVGGPRSGRAGDEQFF
.	.	TRBV10-3	TRBJ2-7	TGTGCCATCAGTGATAACTACGAGCAGTACTTC	CAISDNYEQYF
.	.	TRBV6-5	TRBJ1-2	TGTGCCAGCAGTTGGTGGCCGCCGCTGGTGGGCTATGGCTACACCTTC	CASSWWPPLVGYGYTF
TRBD1	.	TRBV6-1	TRBJ1-1	TGTGCCAGCAGAGGACAGGAAGGGAACACTGAAGCTTTCTTT	CASRGQEGNTEAFF
.	.	TRBV15	TRBJ2-1	TGTGCCACCAGCCTCCTTGGCGATTACAATGAGCAGTTCTTC	CATSLLGDYNEQFF
.	.	TRBV5-4	TRBJ2-1	TGTGCCAGCAGCTTAGGGATGCTAGCAACCAATGAGCAGTTCTTC	CASSLGMLATNEQFF
.	once	TRBV6-6	TRBJ2-7	TGTGCCAGCAAAAACCAGGACGGACCAGGCGAGCAGTACTTC	CASKNQDGPGEQYF
TRBD2	once	TRBV5-1	TRBJ2-7	TGCGCCAGCAGCTTGTGGGCGGGAGGGTCCCAACACTACGAGCAGTACTTC	CASSLWAGGSQHYEQYF